The source of this T cell receptor (beta chain) is a study of tumor and adjacent non-tumor tissue in lung cancer. Study-wide background: There were some 12 adenocarcinoma, a couple of squamous cell carcinoma and 1 small cell lung cancer cases.

This sample's RNA came from whole unsorted tissue. More than 3 cm separated this lung sample from the edge of the tumor. Between August and November 2014, newly diagnosed, chemotherapy-naive lung cancer patients underwent thoracic surgery in China. This clonotype was counted only a few times. What it binds is not known. Study-wide results and limits: Significantly higher TCR diversity was found in tumor than normal lung. Patients with more diverse tumor TCRs had worse survival.

The library came from three nested PCR rounds adapted from ARM-PCR protocols. TCRdb re-analysed the multiplex PCR reads in MiXCR, keeping a single row per CDR3 protein. The table shows about 60,000 distinct CDR3 sequences, with 61% occurring only once. This CDR3 comprises 12 residues. V lost 8 bases and J lost 4, with 8 bases in between. The germline gives CDR1 SNHLY, CDR2 FYNNEI. The specimen sequenced was distant non-tumor lung tissue. The receptor was isolated from a man aged 65 to 79 with non-small cell lung cancer. The V and J genes are TRBV2 and TRBJ2-2; possibly TRBD1 for D (5 bases). CDR3: CASQGGTGELFF. DNA for the CDR3: TGTGCCAGCCAGGGCGGCACCGGGGAGCTGTTTTTT.